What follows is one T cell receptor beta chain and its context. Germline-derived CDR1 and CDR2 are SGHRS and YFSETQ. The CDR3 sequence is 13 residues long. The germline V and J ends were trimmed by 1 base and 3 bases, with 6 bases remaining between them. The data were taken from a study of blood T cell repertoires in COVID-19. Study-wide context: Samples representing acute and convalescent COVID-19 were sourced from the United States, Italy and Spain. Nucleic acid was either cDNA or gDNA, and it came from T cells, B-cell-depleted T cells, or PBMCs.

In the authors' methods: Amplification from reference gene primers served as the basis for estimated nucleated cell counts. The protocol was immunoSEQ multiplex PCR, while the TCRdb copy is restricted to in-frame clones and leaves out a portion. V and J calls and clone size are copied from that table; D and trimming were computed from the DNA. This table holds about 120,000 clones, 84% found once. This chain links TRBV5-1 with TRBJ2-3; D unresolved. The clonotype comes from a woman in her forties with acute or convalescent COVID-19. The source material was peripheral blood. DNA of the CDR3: TGCGCCAGCAGCTTGACAGTTACAGATACGCAGTATTTT. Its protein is CASSLTVTDTQYF. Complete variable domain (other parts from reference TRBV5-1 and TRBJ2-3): KAGVTQTPRYLIKTRGQQVTLSCSPISGHRSVSWYQQTPGQGLQFLFEYFSETQRNKGNFPGRFSGRQFSNSRSEMNVSTLELGDSALYLCASSLTVTDTQYFGPGTRLTVL.